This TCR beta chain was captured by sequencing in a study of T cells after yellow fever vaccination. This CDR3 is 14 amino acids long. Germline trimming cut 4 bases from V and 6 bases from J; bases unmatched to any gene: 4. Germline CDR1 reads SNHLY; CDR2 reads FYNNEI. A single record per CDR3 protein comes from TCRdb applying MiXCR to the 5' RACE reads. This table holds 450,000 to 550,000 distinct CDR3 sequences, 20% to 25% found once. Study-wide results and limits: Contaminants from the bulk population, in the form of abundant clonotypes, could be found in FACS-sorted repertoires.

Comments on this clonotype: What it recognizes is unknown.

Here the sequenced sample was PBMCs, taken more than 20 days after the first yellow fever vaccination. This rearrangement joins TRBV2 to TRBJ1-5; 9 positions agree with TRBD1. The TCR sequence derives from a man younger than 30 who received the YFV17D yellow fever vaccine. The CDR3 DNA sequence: TGTGCCAGCAGTGGGGACAGGGTGGGTCAGCCCCAGCATTTT. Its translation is CASSGDRVGQPQHF.